This TCR beta chain originates from a study of blood T cell repertoires in COVID-19. Study in general: Acute and convalescent COVID-19 samples came from the United States, Italy and Spain. The analysed material was cDNA or gDNA that came from T cells, B-cell-depleted T cells, or PBMCs.

Germline trimming cut 6 bases from V and 4 bases from J; bases unmatched to any gene: 9. Germline CDR1 MNHEY, CDR2 SMNVEV (reference sequence). There are 15 residues in the CDR3. In the source study's methods: Reference gene primer amplification in the assay estimated nucleated cell counts. Profiled with immunoSEQ multiplex PCR; TCRdb holds only in-frame clones, not every one. V, J and clone size were drawn from that table, and D and trimming were deduced from the DNA. The table shows 240,000 or so clones, with about 68% occurring only once. This clone has a handful of counts. V usage is TRBV27 and J usage is TRBJ1-5; 7 bases align to TRBD1. The sample comprised peripheral blood. The sequence derives from a woman at least 80 years old with acute or convalescent COVID-19. The CDR3 loop is CASRPTGFSNQPQHF. CDR3 sequence (DNA): TGTGCCAGCAGGCCGACAGGGTTCTCTAATCAGCCCCAGCATTTT.